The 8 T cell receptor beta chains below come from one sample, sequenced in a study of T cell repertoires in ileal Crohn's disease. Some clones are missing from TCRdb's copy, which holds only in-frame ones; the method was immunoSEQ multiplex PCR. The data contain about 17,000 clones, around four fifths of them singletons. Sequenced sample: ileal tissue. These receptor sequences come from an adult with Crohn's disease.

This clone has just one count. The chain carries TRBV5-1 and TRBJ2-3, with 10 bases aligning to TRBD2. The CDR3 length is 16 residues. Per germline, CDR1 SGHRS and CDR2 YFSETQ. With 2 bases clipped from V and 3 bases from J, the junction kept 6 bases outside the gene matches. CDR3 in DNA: TGCGCCAGCAGCTTTAGCGGGGGGCCCAGTACAGATACGCAGTATTTT. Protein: CASSFSGGPSTDTQYF. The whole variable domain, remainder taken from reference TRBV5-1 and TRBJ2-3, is KAGVTQTPRYLIKTRGQQVTLSCSPISGHRSVSWYQQTPGQGLQFLFEYFSETQRNKGNFPGRFSGRQFSNSRSEMNVSTLELGDSALYLCASSFSGGPSTDTQYFGPGTRLTVL.

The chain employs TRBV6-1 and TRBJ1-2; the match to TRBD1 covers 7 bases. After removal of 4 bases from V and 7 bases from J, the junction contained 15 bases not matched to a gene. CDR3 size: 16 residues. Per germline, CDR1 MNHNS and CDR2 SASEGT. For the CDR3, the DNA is TGTGCCAGCAGTGGAACGGGGGACAGAGGCATTTTTGGCTACACCTTC. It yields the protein CASSGTGDRGIFGYTF.

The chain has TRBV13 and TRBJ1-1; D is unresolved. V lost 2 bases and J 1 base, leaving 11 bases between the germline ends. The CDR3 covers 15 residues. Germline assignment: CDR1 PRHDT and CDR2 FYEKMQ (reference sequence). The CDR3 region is CASSLRSYGNTEAFF. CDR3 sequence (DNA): TGTGCCAGCAGCTTACGGAGTTATGGGAACACTGAAGCTTTCTTT.

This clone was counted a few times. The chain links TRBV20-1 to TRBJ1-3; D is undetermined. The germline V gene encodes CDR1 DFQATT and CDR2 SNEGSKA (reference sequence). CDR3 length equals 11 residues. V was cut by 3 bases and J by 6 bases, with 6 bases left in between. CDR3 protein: CSASVQNTIYF. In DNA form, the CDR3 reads TGCAGTGCTAGTGTTCAAAACACCATATATTTT.

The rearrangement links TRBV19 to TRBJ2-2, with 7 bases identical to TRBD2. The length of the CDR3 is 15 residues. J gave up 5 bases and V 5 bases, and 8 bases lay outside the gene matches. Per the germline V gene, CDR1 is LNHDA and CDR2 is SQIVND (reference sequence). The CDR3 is CASSARTGGTGELFF. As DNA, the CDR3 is TGTGCCAGTAGTGCCCGGACGGGGGGAACCGGGGAGCTGTTTTTT.

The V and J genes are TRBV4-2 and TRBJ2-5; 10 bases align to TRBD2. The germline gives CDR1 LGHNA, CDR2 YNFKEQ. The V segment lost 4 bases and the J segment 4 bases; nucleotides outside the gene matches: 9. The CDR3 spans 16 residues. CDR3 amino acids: CASSPEERGGGETQYF. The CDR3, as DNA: TGTGCCAGCAGCCCTGAGGAGCGGGGGGGCGGAGAGACCCAGTACTTC.

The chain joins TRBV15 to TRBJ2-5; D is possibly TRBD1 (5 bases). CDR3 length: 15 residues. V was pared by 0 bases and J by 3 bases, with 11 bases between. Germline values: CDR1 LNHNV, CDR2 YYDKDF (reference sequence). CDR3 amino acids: CATSRESDREETQYF. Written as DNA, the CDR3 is TGTGCCACCAGCAGAGAGAGTGACAGAGAAGAGACCCAGTACTTC.

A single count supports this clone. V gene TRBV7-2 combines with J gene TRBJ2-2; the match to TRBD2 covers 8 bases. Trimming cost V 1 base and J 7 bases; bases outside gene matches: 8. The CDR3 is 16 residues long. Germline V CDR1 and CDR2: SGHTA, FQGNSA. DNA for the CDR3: TGTGCCAGCAGCTTAGGTCGAGCGGGGGTGGACGGGGAGCTGTTTTTT. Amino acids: CASSLGRAGVDGELFF.